This T cell receptor beta chain was recovered during a study of CD8+CD57+ T cells in acquired aplastic anemia. Genomic DNA templated the TCR beta VDJ and CDR3 profiling. One entry per CDR3 protein, called by TCRdb with MiXCR from the reads. The sample has tens of thousands of distinct CDR3 sequences, 60% to 75% seen once. Trimming left V 6 bases short and J 3 bases short, with 18 bases between. The CDR3 extends over 14 amino acids. Per germline, CDR1 SQVTM and CDR2 ANQGSEA. Selection for sequencing was limited to patients who had shown CD8+CD57+ cell expansion by flow cytometry. The sequencing input was sorted CD4+, CD8+, or CD8+CD57+ T cells (not recorded which) from PBMCs. The source is a human donor with aplastic anemia. J is TRBJ2-7 and V is TRBV29-1; perhaps TRBD1 as D (8 bases). This CDR3 is CSVGIQGGGYEQYF. The CDR3 DNA is TGCAGCGTGGGGATACAGGGGGGGGGCTACGAGCAGTACTTC.